This T cell receptor (beta chain) was sequenced during a study of esophageal squamous cell carcinoma under preoperative chemotherapy. Study-level results: After paclitaxel-nedaplatin, abundant clones were more likely to contract than amplify. Peripheral T cells showed a significant TCR diversity increase after chemotherapy, unlike tumor-infiltrating lymphocytes.

Concerning this clonotype itself: Its antigen is not identified.

Described time point: after preoperative PTX-NDP chemotherapy. Preoperative chemotherapy with paclitaxel-nedaplatin was given to patients before surgery. The junction had 13 bases not matched to a gene; V was cut back by 11 bases and J by 5 bases. CDR1 and CDR2 (germline): MGHDK, SYGVNS. The CDR3 sequence is 15 residues long. TCRdb itself ran the PCR reads through MiXCR, one entry per CDR3 protein. Here the sample spans over 25,000 distinct CDR3 sequences, less than 65% being singletons. The receptor was derived from a human donor with esophageal squamous cell carcinoma. The donor label of this sample is uncertain. This material was collected from a patient given preoperative chemotherapy. The chain couples TRBV25-1 to TRBJ2-1; 9 bases align to TRBD1. CDR3 residues: CAAGKRGQGNNEQFF. In DNA form, the CDR3 reads TGTGCCGCCGGAAAACGGGGACAGGGTAACAATGAGCAGTTCTTC.